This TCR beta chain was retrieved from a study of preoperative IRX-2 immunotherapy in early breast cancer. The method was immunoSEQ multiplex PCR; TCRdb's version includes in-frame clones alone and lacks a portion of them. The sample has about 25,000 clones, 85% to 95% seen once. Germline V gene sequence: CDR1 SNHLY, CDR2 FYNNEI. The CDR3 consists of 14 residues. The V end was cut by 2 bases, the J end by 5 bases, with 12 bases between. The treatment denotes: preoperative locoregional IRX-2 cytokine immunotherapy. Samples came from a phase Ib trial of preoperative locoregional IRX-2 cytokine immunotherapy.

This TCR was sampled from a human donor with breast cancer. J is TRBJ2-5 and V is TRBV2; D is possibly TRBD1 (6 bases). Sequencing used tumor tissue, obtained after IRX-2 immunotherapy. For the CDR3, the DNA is TGTGCCAGCAGTGAAAACAGGGTCGGGGAGACCCAGTACTTC. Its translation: CASSENRVGETQYF.